This entry is about one TCR beta chain. The data stem from a study of blood T cell repertoires in COVID-19. In the study overall: The study drew acute and convalescent COVID-19 samples from the United States, Italy and Spain.

TCRdb keeps only in-frame clones here, not all; method: immunoSEQ multiplex PCR. The sample holds a few hundred thousand clones, 80% to 90% seen once. The CDR3 is 13 amino acids. V was cut by 5 bases and J by 10 bases, with 12 bases left in between. CDR1 is SNHLY and CDR2 is FYNNEI in the germline V gene. This clonotype was sampled from a woman aged 30 to 39 who had recovered from COVID-19. Specimen: PBMCs or T cells enriched from blood (not recorded which). This sequence joins TRBV2 and TRBJ1-6; D is possibly TRBD1 (6 bases). The CDR3 is CASSTGMRSPLHF. The CDR3 DNA is TGTGCCAGCAGTACAGGGATGCGGTCACCCCTCCACTTT.